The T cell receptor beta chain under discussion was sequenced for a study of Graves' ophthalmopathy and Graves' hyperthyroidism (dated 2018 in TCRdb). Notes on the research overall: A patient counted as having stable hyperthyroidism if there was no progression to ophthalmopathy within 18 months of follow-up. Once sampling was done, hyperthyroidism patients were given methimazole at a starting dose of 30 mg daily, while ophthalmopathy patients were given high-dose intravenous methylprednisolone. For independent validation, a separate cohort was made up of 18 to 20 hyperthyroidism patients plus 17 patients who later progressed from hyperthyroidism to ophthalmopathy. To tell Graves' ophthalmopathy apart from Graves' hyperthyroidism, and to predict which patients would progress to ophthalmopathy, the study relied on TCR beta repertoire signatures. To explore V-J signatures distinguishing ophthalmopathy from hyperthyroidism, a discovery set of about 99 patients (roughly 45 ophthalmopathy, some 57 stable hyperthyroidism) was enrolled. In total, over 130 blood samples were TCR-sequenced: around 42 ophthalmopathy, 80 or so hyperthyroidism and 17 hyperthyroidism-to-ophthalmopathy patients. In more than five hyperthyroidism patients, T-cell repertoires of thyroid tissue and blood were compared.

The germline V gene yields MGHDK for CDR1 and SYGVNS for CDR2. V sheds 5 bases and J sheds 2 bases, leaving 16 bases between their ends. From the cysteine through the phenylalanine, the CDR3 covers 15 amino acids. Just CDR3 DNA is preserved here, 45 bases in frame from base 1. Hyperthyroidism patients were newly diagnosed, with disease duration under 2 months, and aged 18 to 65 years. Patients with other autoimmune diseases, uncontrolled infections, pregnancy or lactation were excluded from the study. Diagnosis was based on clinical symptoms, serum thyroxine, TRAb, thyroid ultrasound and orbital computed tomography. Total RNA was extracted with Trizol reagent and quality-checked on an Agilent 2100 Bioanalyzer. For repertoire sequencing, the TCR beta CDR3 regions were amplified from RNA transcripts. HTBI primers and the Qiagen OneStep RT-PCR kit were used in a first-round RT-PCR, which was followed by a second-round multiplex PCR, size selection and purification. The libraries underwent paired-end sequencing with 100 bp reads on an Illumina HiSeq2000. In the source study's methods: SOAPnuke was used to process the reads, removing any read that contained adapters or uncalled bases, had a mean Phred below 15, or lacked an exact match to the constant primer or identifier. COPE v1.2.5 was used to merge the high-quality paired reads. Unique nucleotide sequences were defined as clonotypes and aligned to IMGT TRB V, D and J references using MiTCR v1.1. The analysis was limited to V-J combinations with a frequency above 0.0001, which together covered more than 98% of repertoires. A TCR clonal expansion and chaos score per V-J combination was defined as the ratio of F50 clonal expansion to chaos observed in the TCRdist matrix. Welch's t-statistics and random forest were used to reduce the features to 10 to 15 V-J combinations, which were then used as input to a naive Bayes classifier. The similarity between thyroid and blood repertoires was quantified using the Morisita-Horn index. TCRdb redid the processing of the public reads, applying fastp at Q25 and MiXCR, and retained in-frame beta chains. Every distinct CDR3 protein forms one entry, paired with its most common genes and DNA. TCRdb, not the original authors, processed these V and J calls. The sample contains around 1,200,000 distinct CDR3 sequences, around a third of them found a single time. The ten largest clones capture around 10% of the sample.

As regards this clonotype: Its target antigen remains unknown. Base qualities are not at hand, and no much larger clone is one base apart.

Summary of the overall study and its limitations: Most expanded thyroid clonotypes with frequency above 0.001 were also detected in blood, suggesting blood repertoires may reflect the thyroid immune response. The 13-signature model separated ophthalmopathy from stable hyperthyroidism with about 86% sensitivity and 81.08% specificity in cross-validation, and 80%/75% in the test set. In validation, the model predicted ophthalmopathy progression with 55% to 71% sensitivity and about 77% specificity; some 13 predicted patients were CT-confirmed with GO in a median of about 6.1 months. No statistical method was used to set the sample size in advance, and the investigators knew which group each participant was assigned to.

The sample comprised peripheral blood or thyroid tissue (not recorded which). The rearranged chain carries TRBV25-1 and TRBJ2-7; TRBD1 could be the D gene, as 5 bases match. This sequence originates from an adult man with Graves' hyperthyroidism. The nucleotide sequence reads TGTGCCAGCAGTTTAAGAATAGGGGCCCCCTACGAGCAGTACTTC. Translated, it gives CASSLRIGAPYEQYF.